Below, one TCR beta chain is given with its context. Its antigen is as yet unknown. The source of the sample is a study of CD4 T cells in relation to SARS-CoV-2 and coronaviruses. Overall study context: PBMCs were cultured with antigen for roughly 11 days before TCR beta sequencing. Study-wide results and caveats: In roughly 60% of donors, memory CD4+ clonotypes crossrecognized SARS-CoV-2 and at least one common cold coronavirus spike.

The CDR3 contains 15 residues. After removal of 2 bases from V and 2 bases from J, the junction contained 3 bases not matched to a gene. Germline CDR1 reads MNHEY; CDR2 reads SVGAGI. The method was immunoSEQ multiplex PCR; TCRdb's version includes in-frame clones alone and lacks a portion of them. The table records 20,000 to 25,000 clones, less than 80% of them present only once. Unexposed donor CD4+ T cells date from 2011-2018, before the COVID-19 pandemic. CD4+ T cells were isolated from the cells after less than 13 days of culture. The sample taken for sequencing was CD4+ T cells from PBMCs, cultured in vitro. The clonotype was recovered from a human donor in good health. This sequence joins TRBV6-5 and TRBJ2-7; 10 bases are a match to TRBD1. The CDR3 region is CASSYGGTGAYEQYF. The CDR3 nucleotides are TGTGCCAGCAGTTACGGGGGGACAGGGGCCTACGAGCAGTACTTC.